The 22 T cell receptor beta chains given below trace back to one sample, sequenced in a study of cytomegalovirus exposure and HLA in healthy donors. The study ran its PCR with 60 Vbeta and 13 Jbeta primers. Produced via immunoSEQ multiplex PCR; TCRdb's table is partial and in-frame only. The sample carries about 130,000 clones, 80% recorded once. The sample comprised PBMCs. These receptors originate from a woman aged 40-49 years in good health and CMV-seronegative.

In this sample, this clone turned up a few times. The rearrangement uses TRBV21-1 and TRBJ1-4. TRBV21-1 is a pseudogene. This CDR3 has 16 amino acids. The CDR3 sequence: CASSKGENATNEKLFF. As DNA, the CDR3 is TGTGCCAGCAGCAAAGGTGAGAACGCAACTAATGAAAAACTGTTTTTT.

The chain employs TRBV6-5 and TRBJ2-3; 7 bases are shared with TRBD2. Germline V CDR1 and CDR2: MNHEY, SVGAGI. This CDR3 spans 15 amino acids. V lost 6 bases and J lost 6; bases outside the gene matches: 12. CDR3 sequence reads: CASSIGGVSTDTQYF. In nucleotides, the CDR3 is TGTGCCAGCAGCATTGGGGGGGTTTCAACTGATACGCAGTATTTT.

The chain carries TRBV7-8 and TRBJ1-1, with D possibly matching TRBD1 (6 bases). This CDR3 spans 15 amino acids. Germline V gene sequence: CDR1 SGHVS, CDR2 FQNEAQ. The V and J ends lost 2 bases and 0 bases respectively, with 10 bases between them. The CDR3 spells CASSLNGQMNTEAFF. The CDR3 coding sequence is TGTGCCAGCAGCTTAAATGGACAGATGAACACTGAAGCTTTCTTT.

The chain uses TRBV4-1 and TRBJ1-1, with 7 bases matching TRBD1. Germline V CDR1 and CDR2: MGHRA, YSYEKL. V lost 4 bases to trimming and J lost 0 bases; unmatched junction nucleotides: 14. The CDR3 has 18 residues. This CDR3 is CASSPGMAGGIVNTEAFF. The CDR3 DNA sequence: TGCGCCAGCAGCCCCGGGATGGCAGGGGGTATAGTGAACACTGAAGCTTTCTTT.

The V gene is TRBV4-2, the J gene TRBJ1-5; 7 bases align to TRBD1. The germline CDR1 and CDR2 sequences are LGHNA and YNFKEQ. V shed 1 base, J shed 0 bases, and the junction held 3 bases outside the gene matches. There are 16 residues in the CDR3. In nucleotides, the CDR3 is TGTGCCAGCAGCCAAGCAGCAGGGGGTAGCAATCAGCCCCAGCATTTT. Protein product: CASSQAAGGSNQPQHF.

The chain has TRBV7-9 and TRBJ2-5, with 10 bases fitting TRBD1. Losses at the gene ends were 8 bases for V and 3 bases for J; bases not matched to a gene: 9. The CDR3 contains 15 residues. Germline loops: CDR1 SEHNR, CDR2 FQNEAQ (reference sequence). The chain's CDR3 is CASSYWTGGEETQYF. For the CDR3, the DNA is TGTGCCAGCTCTTATTGGACAGGGGGGGAAGAGACCCAGTACTTC.

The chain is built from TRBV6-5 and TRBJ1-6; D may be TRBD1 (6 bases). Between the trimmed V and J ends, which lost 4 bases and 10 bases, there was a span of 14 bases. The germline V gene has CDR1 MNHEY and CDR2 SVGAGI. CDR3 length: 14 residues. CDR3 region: CASSWLGGPSPLHF. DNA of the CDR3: TGTGCCAGCAGTTGGCTCGGGGGGCCCTCACCCCTCCACTTT.

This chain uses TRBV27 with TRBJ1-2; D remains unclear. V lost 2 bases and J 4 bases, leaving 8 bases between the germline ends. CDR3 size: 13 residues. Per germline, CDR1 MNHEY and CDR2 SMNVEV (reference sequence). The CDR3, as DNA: TGTGCCAGCAGTTTAAACCAGTTCTATGGCTACACCTTC. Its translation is CASSLNQFYGYTF.

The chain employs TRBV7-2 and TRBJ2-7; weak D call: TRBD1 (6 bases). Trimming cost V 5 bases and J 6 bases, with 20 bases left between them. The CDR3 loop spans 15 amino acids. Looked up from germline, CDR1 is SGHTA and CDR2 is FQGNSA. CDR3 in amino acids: CASSTLQGISCEQYF. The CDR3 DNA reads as TGTGCCAGCAGCACACTACAGGGTATTTCTTGCGAGCAGTACTTC. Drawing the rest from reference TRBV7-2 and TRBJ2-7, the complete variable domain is GAGVSQSPSNKVTEKGKDVELRCDPISGHTALYWYRQSLGQGLEFLIYFQGNSAPDKSGLPSDRFSAERTGGSVSTLTIQRTQQEDSAVYLCASSTLQGISCEQYFGPGTRLTVT.

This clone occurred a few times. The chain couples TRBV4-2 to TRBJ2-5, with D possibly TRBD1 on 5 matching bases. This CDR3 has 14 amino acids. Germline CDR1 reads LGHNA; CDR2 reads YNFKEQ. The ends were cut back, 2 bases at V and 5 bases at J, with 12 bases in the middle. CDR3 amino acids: CASSQTGPTETQYF. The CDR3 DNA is TGTGCCAGCAGCCAAACAGGACCTACGGAGACCCAGTACTTC.

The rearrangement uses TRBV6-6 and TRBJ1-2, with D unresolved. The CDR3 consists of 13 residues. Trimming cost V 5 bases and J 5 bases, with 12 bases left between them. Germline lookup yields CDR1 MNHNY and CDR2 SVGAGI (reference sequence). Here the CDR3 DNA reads TGTGCCAGCAGTCCGGCTAGCCCTTATGGCTACACCTTC. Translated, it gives CASSPASPYGYTF.

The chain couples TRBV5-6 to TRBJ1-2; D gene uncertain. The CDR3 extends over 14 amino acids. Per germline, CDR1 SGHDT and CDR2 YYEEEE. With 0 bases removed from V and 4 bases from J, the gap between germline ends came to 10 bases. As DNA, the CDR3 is TGTGCCAGCAGCTTGGAAGGGAGAACCTATGGCTACACCTTC. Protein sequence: CASSLEGRTYGYTF.

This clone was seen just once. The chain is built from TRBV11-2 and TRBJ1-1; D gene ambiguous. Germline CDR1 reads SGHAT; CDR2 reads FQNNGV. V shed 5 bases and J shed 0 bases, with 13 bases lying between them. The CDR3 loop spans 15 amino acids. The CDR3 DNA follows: TGTGCCAGCAGCCCGCTCCAGACTATGAACACTGAAGCTTTCTTT. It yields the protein CASSPLQTMNTEAFF.

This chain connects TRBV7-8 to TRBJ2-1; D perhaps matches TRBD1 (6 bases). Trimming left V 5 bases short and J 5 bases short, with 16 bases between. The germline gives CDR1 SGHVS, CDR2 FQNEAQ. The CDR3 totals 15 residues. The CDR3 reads CASSHGTRNNNEQFF. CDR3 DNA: TGTGCCAGCAGCCACGGGACACGGAACAACAATGAGCAGTTCTTC.

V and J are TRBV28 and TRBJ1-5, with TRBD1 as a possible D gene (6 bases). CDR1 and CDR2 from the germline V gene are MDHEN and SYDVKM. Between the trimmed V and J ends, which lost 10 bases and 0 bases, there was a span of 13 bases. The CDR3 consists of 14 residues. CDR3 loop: CATSQGYSNQPQHF. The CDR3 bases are TGTGCCACCTCACAGGGATATAGCAATCAGCCCCAGCATTTT.

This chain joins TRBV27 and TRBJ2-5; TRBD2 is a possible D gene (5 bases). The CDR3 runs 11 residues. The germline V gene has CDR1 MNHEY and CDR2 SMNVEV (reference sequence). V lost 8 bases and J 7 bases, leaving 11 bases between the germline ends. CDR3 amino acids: CASGLGGTQYF. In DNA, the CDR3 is TGTGCCAGCGGCCTAGGAGGGACCCAGTACTTC.

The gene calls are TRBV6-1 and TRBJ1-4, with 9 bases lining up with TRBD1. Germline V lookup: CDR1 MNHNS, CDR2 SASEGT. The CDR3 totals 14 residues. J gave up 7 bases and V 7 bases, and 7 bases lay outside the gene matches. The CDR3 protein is CASMEDRGSEKLFF. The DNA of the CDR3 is TGTGCCAGCATGGAGGACAGGGGCAGTGAAAAACTGTTTTTT.

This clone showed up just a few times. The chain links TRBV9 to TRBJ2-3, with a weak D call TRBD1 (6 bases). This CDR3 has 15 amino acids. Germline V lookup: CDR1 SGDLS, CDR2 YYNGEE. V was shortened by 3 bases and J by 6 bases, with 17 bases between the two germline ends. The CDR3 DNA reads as TGTGCCAGCAGCGCGGAGGTCGACAGGCCCGATACGCAGTATTTT. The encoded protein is CASSAEVDRPDTQYF.

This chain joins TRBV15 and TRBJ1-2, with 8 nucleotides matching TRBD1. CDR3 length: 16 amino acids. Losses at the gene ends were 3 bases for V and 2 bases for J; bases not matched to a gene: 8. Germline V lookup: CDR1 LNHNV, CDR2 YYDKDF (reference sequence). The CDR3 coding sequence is TGTGCCACCAGCAGGAAGGGGACAGGAGAAAACTATGGCTACACCTTC. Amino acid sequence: CATSRKGTGENYGYTF.

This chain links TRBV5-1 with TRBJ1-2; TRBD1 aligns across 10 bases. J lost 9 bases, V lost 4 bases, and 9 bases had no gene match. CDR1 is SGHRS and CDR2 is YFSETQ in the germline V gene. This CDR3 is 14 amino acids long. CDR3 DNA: TGCGCCAGCAGCCCCAGGGGACAGGGGTTGAGCTACACCTTC. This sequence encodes CASSPRGQGLSYTF.

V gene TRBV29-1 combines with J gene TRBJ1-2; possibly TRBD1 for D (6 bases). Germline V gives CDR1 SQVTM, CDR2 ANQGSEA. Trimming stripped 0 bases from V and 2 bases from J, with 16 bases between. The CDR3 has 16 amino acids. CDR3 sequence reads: CSVEDPRGGSNYGYTF. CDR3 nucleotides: TGCAGCGTTGAAGACCCTCGAGGGGGATCAAACTATGGCTACACCTTC.

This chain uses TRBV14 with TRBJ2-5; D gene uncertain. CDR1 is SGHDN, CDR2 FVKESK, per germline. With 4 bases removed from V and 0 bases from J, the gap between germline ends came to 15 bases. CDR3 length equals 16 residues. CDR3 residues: CASSRVRQTYQETQYF. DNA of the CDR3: TGTGCCAGCAGCCGCGTCAGACAAACCTACCAAGAGACCCAGTACTTC.